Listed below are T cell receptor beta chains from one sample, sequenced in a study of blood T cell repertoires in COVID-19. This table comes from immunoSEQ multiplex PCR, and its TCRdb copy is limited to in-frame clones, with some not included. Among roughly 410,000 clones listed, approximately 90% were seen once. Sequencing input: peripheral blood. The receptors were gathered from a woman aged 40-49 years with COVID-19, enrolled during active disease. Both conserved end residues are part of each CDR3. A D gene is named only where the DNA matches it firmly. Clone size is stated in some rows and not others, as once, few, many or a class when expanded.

CASSKATYSNQPQHF	TGTGCCAGCAGCAAAGCCACTTATAGCAATCAGCCCCAGCATTTT	NA	once	TRBJ1-5	TRBV21-1
CASSLWTGLGSGANVLTF	TGTGCCAGCAGCCTATGGACAGGCCTTGGCTCTGGGGCCAACGTCCTGACTTTC	TRBD1	NA	TRBJ2-6	TRBV14
CASSPGGQDPYGYTF	TGTGCCAGCTCACCAGGCGGACAGGATCCCTATGGCTACACCTTC	TRBD1	few	TRBJ1-2	TRBV18
CASSLTGGNTIYF	TGTGCCAGCAGCCTAACGGGGGGAAACACCATATATTTT	NA	NA	TRBJ1-3	TRBV12-3/TRBV12-4
CASSAEGGRGYTF	TGTGCCAGCAGTGCGGAGGGTGGTCGTGGCTACACCTTC	NA	NA	TRBJ1-2	TRBV2
CASTSDRLYGYTF	TGTGCCAGCACCTCCGACAGGCTCTATGGCTACACCTTC	NA	NA	TRBJ1-2	TRBV11-2
CASSFEGVTNTEAFF	TGTGCCAGCAGTTTCGAAGGGGTAACGAACACTGAAGCTTTCTTT	NA	NA	TRBJ1-1	TRBV27
CASLRDSYNEQFF	TGTGCCAGCCTAAGGGACAGCTACAATGAGCAGTTCTTC	TRBD1	NA	TRBJ2-1	TRBV12-3/TRBV12-4
CASSHRGPTDTQYF	TGTGCCAGCAGCCACAGGGGGCCGACAGATACGCAGTATTTT	TRBD1	NA	TRBJ2-3	TRBV27
CASSQDLLQDRGNYGYTF	TGCGCCAGCAGCCAAGATCTGTTACAGGACAGGGGGAACTATGGCTACACCTTC	TRBD1	NA	TRBJ1-2	TRBV4-3
CASSPFQSNQPQHF	TGTGCCAGCTCACCATTCCAGAGCAATCAGCCCCAGCATTTT	NA	NA	TRBJ1-5	TRBV18
CASSPRTDTGELFF	TGTGCCAGCTCACCACGGACAGACACCGGGGAGCTGTTTTTT	NA	NA	TRBJ2-2	TRBV18
CASSFEGDSPLHF	TGTGCCAGCAGCTTCGAGGGAGATTCACCCCTCCACTTT	NA	NA	TRBJ1-6	TRBV5-5
CASSRQLDWVEQFF	TGTGCCAGCAGTCGGCAACTAGACTGGGTTGAGCAGTTCTTC	NA	NA	TRBJ2-1	TRBV7-2
CASSVGGTDTQYF	TGTGCCAGCAGCGTAGGAGGGACAGATACGCAGTATTTT	NA	NA	TRBJ2-3	TRBV9
CATSRDGQYGYTF	TGTGCCACCAGCAGAGATGGACAGTATGGCTACACCTTC	NA	NA	TRBJ1-2	TRBV15
CSVGGAEAFF	TGCAGCGTTGGGGGGGCTGAAGCTTTCTTT	NA	NA	TRBJ1-1	TRBV29-1
CASSVEAVNTGELFF	TGTGCCAGCAGCGTAGAGGCGGTGAACACCGGGGAGCTGTTTTTT	NA	NA	TRBJ2-2	TRBV9
CAIRPDRTYEQYF	TGTGCCATCAGACCGGACAGAACCTACGAGCAGTACTTC	NA	NA	TRBJ2-7	TRBV10-3
CASSFPNRNGQYF	TGTGCCAGCAGTTTTCCCAACAGGAACGGGCAGTACTTC	NA	NA	TRBJ2-7	TRBV28
CASSAGTGYGEQYF	TGTGCCAGCTCGGCCGGGACAGGGTACGGCGAGCAGTACTTC	TRBD1	NA	TRBJ2-7	TRBV18
CASSQKTGEHNEQFF	TGTGCCAGCAGCCAAAAAACAGGGGAGCACAATGAGCAGTTCTTC	TRBD1	NA	TRBJ2-1	TRBV9
CASSFGGDYGYTF	TGTGCCAGCAGTTTCGGAGGTGACTATGGCTACACCTTC	NA	once	TRBJ1-2	TRBV12-3/TRBV12-4
CASSSAGANTEAFF	TGTGCCAGCTCATCGGCAGGGGCGAACACTGAAGCTTTCTTT	NA	NA	TRBJ1-1	TRBV18
CASSITGAYGYTF	TGTGCCAGCAGTATTACAGGGGCCTATGGCTACACCTTC	TRBD1	NA	TRBJ1-2	TRBV12-3/TRBV12-4
CASSPEAGAHGYTF	TGTGCCAGCTCACCAGAGGCCGGAGCCCATGGCTACACCTTC	NA	once	TRBJ1-2	TRBV18